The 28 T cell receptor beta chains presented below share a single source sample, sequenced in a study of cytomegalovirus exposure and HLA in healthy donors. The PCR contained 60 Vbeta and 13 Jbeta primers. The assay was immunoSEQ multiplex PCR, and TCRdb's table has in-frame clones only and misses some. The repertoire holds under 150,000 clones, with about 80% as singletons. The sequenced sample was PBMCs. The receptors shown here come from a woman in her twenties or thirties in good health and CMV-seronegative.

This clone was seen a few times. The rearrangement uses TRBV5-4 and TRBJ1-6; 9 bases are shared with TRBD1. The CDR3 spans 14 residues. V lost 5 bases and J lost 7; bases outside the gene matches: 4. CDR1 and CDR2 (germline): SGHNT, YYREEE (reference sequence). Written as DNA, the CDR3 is TGTGCCAGCAGTTCCGGGACAGGGAATTCACCCCTCCACTTT. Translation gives CASSSGTGNSPLHF. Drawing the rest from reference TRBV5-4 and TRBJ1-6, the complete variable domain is ETGVTQSPTHLIKTRGQQVTLRCSSQSGHNTVSWYQQALGQGPQFIFQYYREEENGRGNFPPRFSGLQFPNYSSELNVNALELDDSALYLCASSSGTGNSPLHFGNGTRLTVT.

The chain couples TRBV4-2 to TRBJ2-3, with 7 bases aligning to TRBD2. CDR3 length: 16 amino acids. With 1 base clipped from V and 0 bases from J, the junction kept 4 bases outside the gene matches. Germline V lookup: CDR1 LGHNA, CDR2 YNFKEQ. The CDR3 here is CASSQGAGPSTDTQYF. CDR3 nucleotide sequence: TGTGCCAGCAGCCAAGGAGCGGGGCCCAGCACAGATACGCAGTATTTT.

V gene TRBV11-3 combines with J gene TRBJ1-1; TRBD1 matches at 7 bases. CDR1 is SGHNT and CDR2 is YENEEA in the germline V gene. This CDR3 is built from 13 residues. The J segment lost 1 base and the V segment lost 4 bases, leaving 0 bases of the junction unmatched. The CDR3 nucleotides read TGTGCCAGCAGCTGGACAGGGAACACTGAAGCTTTCTTT. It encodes CASSWTGNTEAFF.

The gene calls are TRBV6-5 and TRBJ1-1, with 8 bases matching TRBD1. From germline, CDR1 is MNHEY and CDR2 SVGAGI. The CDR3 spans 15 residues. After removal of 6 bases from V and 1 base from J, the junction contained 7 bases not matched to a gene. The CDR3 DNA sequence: TGTGCCAGCAGCCCCGACAGGGGTCAGAACACTGAAGCTTTCTTT. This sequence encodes CASSPDRGQNTEAFF.

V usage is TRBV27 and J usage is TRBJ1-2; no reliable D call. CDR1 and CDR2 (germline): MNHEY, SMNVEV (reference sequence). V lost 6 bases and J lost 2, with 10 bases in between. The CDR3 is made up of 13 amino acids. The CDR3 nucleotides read TGTGCCAGCAGCACCAAGCCCAACTATGGCTACACCTTC. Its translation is CASSTKPNYGYTF.

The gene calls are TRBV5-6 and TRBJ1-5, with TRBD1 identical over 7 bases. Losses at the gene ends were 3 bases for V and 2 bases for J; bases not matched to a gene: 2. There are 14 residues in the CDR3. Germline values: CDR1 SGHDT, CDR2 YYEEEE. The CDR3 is CASSWGTGNQPQHF. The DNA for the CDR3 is TGTGCCAGCAGCTGGGGGACAGGCAATCAGCCCCAGCATTTT.

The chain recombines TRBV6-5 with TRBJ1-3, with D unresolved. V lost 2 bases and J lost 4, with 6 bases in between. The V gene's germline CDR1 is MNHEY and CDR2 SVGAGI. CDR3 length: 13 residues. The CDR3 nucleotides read TGTGCCAGCAGTTACACACAGGGAAACACCATATATTTT. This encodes CASSYTQGNTIYF.

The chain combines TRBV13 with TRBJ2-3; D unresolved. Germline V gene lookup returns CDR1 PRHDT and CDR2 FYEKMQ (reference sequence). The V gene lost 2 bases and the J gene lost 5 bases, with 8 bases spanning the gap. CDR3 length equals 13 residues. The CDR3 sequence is CASSLTEKDTQYF. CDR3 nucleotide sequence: TGTGCCAGCAGCTTAACAGAGAAAGATACGCAGTATTTT. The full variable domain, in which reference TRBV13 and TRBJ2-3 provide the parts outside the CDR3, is AAGVIQSPRHLIKEKRETATLKCYPIPRHDTVYWYQQGPGQDPQFLISFYEKMQSDKGSIPDRFSAQQFSDYHSELNMSSLELGDSALYFCASSLTEKDTQYFGPGTRLTVL.

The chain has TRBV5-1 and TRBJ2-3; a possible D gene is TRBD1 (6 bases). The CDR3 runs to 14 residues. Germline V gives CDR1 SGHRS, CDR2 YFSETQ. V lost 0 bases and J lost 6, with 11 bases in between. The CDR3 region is CASSLEGVGDTQYF. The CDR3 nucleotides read TGCGCCAGCAGCTTGGAGGGGGTCGGGGATACGCAGTATTTT.

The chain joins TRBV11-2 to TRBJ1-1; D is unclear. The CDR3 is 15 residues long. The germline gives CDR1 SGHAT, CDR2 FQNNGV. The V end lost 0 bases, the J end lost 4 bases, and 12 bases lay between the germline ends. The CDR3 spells CASSLDWREGTEAFF. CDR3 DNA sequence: TGTGCCAGCAGCTTAGATTGGAGGGAGGGCACTGAAGCTTTCTTT.

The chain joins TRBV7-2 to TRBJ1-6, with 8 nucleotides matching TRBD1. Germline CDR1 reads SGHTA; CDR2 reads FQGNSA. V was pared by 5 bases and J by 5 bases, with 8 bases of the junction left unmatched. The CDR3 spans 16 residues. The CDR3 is CASSANDRGNNSPLHF. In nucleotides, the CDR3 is TGTGCCAGCAGCGCAAATGACAGGGGCAATAATTCACCCCTCCACTTT.

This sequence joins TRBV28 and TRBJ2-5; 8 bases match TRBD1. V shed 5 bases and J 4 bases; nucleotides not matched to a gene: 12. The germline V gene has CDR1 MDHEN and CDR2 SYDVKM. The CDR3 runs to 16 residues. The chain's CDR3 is CASSINPQGAAETQYF. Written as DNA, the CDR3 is TGTGCCAGCAGTATCAATCCTCAGGGGGCTGCAGAGACCCAGTACTTC.

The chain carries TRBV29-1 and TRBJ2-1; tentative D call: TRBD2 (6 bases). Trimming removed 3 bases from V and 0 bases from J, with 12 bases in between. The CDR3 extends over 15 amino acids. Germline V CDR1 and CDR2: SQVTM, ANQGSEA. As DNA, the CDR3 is TGCAGCGTTGACTTCGGGGGTTTCTCCTACAATGAGCAGTTCTTC. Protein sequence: CSVDFGGFSYNEQFF.

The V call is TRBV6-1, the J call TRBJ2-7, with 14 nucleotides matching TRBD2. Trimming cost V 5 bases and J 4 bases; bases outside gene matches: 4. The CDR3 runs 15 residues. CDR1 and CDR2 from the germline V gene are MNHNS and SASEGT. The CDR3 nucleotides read TGTGCCAGCAGTACCGGGACTAGCGGGGGTTACGAGCAGTACTTC. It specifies CASSTGTSGGYEQYF.

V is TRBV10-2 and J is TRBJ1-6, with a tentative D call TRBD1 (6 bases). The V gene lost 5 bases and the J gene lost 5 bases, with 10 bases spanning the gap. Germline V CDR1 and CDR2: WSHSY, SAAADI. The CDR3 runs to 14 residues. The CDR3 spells CASSWGLDNSPLHF. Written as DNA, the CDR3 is TGCGCCAGCAGTTGGGGGCTCGATAATTCACCCCTCCACTTT.

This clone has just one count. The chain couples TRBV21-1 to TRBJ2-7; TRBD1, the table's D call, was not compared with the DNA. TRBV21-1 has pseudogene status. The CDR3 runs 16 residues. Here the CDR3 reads CASSTHWGQGDYEQYF. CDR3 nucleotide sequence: TGTGCCAGCAGCACTCATTGGGGACAGGGTGACTACGAGCAGTACTTC.

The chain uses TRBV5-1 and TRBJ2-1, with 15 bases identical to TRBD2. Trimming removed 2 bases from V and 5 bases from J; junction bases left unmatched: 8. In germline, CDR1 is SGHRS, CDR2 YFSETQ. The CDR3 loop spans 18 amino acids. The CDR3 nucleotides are TGCGCCAGCAGCTTCCGCTCCGGGACTAGCGGGGGGAACAATGAGCAGTTCTTC. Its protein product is CASSFRSGTSGGNNEQFF.

The chain's CDR3 is CASSILAGRELFF. The CDR3 DNA follows: TGTGCCAGTAGTATACTAGCGGGACGGGAGCTGTTTTTT. The chain has TRBV19 and TRBJ2-2; TRBD2 matches 9 bases. This CDR3 has 13 residues. V lost 2 bases, J lost 9 bases, and 1 base stayed unmatched. CDR1 and CDR2 (germline): LNHDA, SQIVND (reference sequence).

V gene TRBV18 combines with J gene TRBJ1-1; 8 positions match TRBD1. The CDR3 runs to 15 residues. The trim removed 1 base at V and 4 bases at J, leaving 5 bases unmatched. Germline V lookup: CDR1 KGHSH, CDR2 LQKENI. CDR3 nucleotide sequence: TGTGCCAGCTCACCACTGCCAGGGGGCCGCACTGAAGCTTTCTTT. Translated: CASSPLPGGRTEAFF.

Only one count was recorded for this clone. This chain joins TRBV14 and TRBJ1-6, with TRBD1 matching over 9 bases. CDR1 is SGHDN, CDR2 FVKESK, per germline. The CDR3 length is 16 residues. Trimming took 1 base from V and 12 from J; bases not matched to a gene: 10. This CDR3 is CASSQARTGVRGPLHF. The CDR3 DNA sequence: TGTGCCAGCAGCCAAGCTCGGACAGGGGTTAGGGGACCCCTCCACTTT.

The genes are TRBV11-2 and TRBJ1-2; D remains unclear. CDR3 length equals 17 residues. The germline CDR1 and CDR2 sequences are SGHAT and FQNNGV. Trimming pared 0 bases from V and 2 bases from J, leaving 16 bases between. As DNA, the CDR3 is TGTGCCAGCAGCTTAGATAATTGGTCATCGCTAAACTATGGCTACACCTTC. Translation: CASSLDNWSSLNYGYTF.

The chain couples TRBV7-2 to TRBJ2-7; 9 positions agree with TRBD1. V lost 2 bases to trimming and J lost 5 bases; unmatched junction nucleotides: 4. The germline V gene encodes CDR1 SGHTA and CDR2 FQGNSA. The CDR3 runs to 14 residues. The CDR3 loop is CASSLSRTGDEQYF. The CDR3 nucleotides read TGTGCCAGCAGCTTAAGTCGGACAGGGGACGAGCAGTACTTC.

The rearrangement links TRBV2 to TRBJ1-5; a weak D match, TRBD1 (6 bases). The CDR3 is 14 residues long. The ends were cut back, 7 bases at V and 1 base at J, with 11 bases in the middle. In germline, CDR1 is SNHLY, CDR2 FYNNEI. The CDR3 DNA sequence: TGTGCCAGCAAGGGGGAAAGGAGCAATCAGCCCCAGCATTTT. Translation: CASKGERSNQPQHF. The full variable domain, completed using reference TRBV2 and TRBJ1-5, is EPEVTQTPSHQVTQMGQEVILRCVPISNHLYFYWYRQILGQKVEFLVSFYNNEISEKSEIFDDQFSVERPDGSNFTLKIRSTKLEDSAMYFCASKGERSNQPQHFGDGTRLSIL.

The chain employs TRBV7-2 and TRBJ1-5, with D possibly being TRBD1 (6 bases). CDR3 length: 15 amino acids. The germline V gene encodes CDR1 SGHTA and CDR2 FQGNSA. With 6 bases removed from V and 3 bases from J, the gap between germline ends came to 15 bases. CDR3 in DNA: TGTGCCAGCAGGAAGGGAGACAGGCTCAATCAGCCCCAGCATTTT. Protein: CASRKGDRLNQPQHF.

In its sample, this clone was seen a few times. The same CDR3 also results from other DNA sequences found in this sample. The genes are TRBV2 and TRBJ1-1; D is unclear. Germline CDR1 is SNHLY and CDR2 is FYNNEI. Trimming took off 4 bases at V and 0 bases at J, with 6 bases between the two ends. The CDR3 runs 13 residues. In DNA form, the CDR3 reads TGTGCCAGCAGTGCTCAGATGAACACTGAAGCTTTCTTT. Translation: CASSAQMNTEAFF.

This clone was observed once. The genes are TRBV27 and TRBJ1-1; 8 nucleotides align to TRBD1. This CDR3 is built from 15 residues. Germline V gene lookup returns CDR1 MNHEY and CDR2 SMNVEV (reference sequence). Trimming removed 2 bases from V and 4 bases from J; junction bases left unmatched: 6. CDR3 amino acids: CASSLSRGLGTEAFF. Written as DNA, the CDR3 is TGTGCCAGCAGTTTAAGCAGGGGGCTGGGCACTGAAGCTTTCTTT.

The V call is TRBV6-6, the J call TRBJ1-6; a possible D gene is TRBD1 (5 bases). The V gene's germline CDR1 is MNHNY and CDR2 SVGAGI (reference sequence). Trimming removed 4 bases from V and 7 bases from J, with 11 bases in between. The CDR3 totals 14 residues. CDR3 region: CASSSQGRNSPLHF. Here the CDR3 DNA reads TGTGCCAGCAGTTCCCAGGGAAGAAATTCACCCCTCCACTTT.

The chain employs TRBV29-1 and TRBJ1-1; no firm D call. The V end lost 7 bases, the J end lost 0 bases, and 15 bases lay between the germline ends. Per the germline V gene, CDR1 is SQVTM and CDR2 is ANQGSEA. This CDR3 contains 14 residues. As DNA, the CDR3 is TGCAGCGCAAGGGAGGTTGGCATGAACACTGAAGCTTTCTTT. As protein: CSAREVGMNTEAFF.